These 14 T cell receptor beta chains share one sample of origin, sequenced in a study of cytomegalovirus exposure and HLA in healthy donors. The PCR ran on 60 Vbeta and 13 Jbeta primers. Method: immunoSEQ multiplex PCR; TCRdb's copy keeps in-frame clones and lacks some. Altogether some 180,000 clones are present, 80% being singletons, with the ten largest covering approximately 2%. Sequenced input: PBMCs. The receptors come from a woman aged 25 to 45 in good health and CMV-seronegative.

This chain connects TRBV9 to TRBJ1-2; weak D call: TRBD1 (5 bases). The CDR3 length is 14 residues. Between the trimmed V and J ends, which lost 0 bases and 3 bases, there was a span of 9 bases. Germline V gene sequence: CDR1 SGDLS, CDR2 YYNGEE. CDR3 residues: CASSVDLGDYGYTF. CDR3 sequence (DNA): TGTGCCAGCAGCGTAGATCTAGGGGACTATGGCTACACCTTC.

The genes are TRBV10-3 and TRBJ2-7; 9 bases are a match to TRBD1. CDR3 length: 15 amino acids. Germline V gene sequence: CDR1 ENHRY, CDR2 SYGVKD. Trimming at V came to 3 bases and at J to 0 bases, leaving 3 bases not matched to a gene. The CDR3 loop reads CAISDTGGVSYEQYF. CDR3 nucleotides: TGTGCCATCAGTGATACAGGGGGCGTCTCCTACGAGCAGTACTTC.

This clone was seen just once. The chain carries TRBV6-5 and TRBJ2-3; 8 nucleotides line up with TRBD2. Losses at the gene ends were 2 bases for V and 1 base for J; bases not matched to a gene: 2. Germline-derived CDR1 and CDR2 are MNHEY and SVGAGI. The CDR3 consists of 15 residues. The CDR3 DNA follows: TGTGCCAGCAGTTACCGGGGGGGGCGCACAGATACGCAGTATTTT. It translates to CASSYRGGRTDTQYF.

This clone was counted only a few times. The V call is TRBV21-1, the J call TRBJ2-5; the table's TRBD1 call for D was not verified on the DNA. TRBV21-1 is deemed a pseudogene. This CDR3 comprises 22 residues. The CDR3 nucleotides are TGTGCCAGCAGCAGTCTTGTGTTTGTTCAGGGATGCCCTTCAGCCCCCCAAGAGACCCAGTACTTC. Translated, it gives CASSSLVFVQGCPSAPQETQYF.

V gene TRBV9 combines with J gene TRBJ1-1, with TRBD1 identical over 8 bases. CDR3 length: 16 amino acids. Germline V gene lookup returns CDR1 SGDLS and CDR2 YYNGEE. The ends lost 0 bases at V and 1 base at J; junction bases unmatched: 5. The CDR3 reads CASSVGPGGANTEAFF. The CDR3 DNA reads as TGTGCCAGCAGCGTAGGGCCAGGGGGCGCGAACACTGAAGCTTTCTTT.

V usage is TRBV20-1 and J usage is TRBJ1-2; D not resolved. V lost 3 bases and J lost 8, with 4 bases in between. This CDR3 contains 9 residues. Germline V CDR1 and CDR2: DFQATT, SNEGSKA (reference sequence). CDR3 amino acids: CSASMGYTF. CDR3 nucleotide sequence: TGCAGTGCTAGTATGGGCTACACCTTC.

The chain combines TRBV5-1 with TRBJ2-1; 9 bases line up with TRBD1. This CDR3 is 13 amino acids long. Trimming at V came to 4 bases and at J to 9 bases, leaving 5 bases not matched to a gene. The germline V gene has CDR1 SGHRS and CDR2 YFSETQ. The CDR3 sequence is CASSPDRGVEQFF. CDR3 sequence (DNA): TGCGCCAGCAGCCCTGACAGGGGGGTTGAGCAGTTCTTC.

The chain is built from TRBV27 and TRBJ1-1; TRBD1 aligns across 7 bases. The germline V gene has CDR1 MNHEY and CDR2 SMNVEV (reference sequence). Trimming removed 3 bases from V and 0 bases from J; junction bases left unmatched: 7. This CDR3 is 16 amino acids long. The CDR3 sequence: CASSFDRETMNTEAFF. The CDR3 DNA reads as TGTGCCAGCAGTTTCGACAGGGAGACAATGAACACTGAAGCTTTCTTT.

The chain employs TRBV7-3 and TRBJ1-3; 7 nucleotides align to TRBD1. The length of the CDR3 is 13 residues. Germline lookup yields CDR1 SGHTA and CDR2 FQGTGA. V shed 5 bases and J 11 bases; nucleotides not matched to a gene: 9. The DNA for the CDR3 is TGTGCCAGCAGCACCAGACAGGGAGGTGCCATATATTTT. Translating gives CASSTRQGGAIYF.

The V gene is TRBV28, the J gene TRBJ2-3; 8 nucleotides align to TRBD1. The junction had 2 bases not matched to a gene; V was cut back by 5 bases and J by 1 base. CDR3 length: 14 residues. Germline lookup yields CDR1 MDHEN and CDR2 SYDVKM. CDR3 amino acids: CASSQDRGTDTQYF. CDR3 bases: TGTGCCAGCAGTCAGGACAGGGGCACAGATACGCAGTATTTT.

The V call is TRBV30, the J call TRBJ2-6, with unresolved D. Germline assignment: CDR1 GTSNPN and CDR2 SVGIG (reference sequence). The CDR3 length is 12 residues. The CDR3 reads CVASAGANVLTF. The CDR3 bases are TGTGTTGCGTCGGCTGGGGCCAACGTCCTGACTTTC.

The CDR3 region is CASSWRDSGSPLHF. In DNA, the CDR3 is TGTGCCAGCAGCTGGCGGGACAGCGGATCACCCCTCCACTTT. This chain links TRBV5-8 with TRBJ1-6; 7 nucleotides align to TRBD1. Trimming at V came to 3 bases and at J to 10 bases, leaving 7 bases not matched to a gene. The CDR3 is 14 residues long. The V gene's germline CDR1 is SGHTS and CDR2 YDEGEE. The variable domain in full, completed from reference TRBV5-8 and TRBJ1-6, reads EAGVTQSPTHLIKTRGQQATLRCSPISGHTSVYWYQQALGLGLQFLLWYDEGEERNRGNFPPRFSGRQFPNYSSELNVNALELEDSALYLCASSWRDSGSPLHFGNGTRLTVT.

The V call is TRBV6-5, the J call TRBJ1-1; TRBD1 is a possible D gene (5 bases). Germline loops: CDR1 MNHEY, CDR2 SVGAGI. Trimming pared 6 bases from V and 7 bases from J, leaving 18 bases between. The CDR3 has 14 amino acids. This CDR3 is CASRGDSGSIEAFF. In nucleotides, the CDR3 is TGTGCCAGCAGGGGGGACTCGGGTTCGATTGAAGCTTTCTTT.

This chain links TRBV19 with TRBJ1-2; 8 nucleotides align to TRBD1. The CDR3 is made up of 15 amino acids. Germline CDR1 LNHDA, CDR2 SQIVND (reference sequence). J was trimmed by 3 bases and V by 5 bases; bases with no gene match: 8. DNA of the CDR3: TGTGCCAGTAGTCTGGACAGGGCTTCGGACTATGGCTACACCTTC. Protein sequence: CASSLDRASDYGYTF.